This TCR beta chain originates from a study of T cells after yellow fever vaccination (dated by TCRdb to 2018 to 2020). With regard to the full study: The SMART-Seq v4 Ultra Low Input RNA kit was used to prepare libraries from fractions with low cell numbers. To follow T-cell clones before and after both primary and booster YFV17D yellow fever vaccination, bulk TCR alpha and beta repertoires underwent longitudinal sequencing. Two healthy male donors, one aged 18 to 30 and one aged 30 to 40 years, were included in the cohort. Blood was drawn at multiple timepoints before and after primary and secondary immunization, with bulk PBMC replicates and cell subsets isolated. Summary of the overall study and its limitations: The study included only two donors, which limits how far the findings can be generalized. A small share of clonotypes was detected in both CD4 and CD8 compartments, with the overlap likely arising from convergent recombination. Compared with the primary T-cell response, the secondary T-cell response was faster but weaker, reaching its peak on day 5 rather than on day 15. Most clones expanded after primary vaccination (around 96% of CD4 and around 88% of CD8) were re-detected after the booster, suggesting that broad memory maintenance occurred. Because abundant contaminating clonotypes from the bulk population could be contained in FACS-sorted repertoires, computational filtering was required.

TCR cDNA was made using 5'RACE template switching, a step that added a universal primer site and unique molecular identifiers. cDNA synthesis was primed from both the TCR alpha and TCR beta constant segments. Libraries were amplified in two PCR steps, with sample barcodes and sequencing adapters added in the second step. Libraries were sequenced on Illumina HiSeq 2500 (2x100 bp) or NovaSeq (2x150 bp). The authors' analysis ran thus. Demultiplexing of reads and collapsing into UMI consensus sequences were performed with MIGEC, and V(D)J alignment was carried out with MiXCR. Using edgeR on replicate PBMC samples, clonotypes were called vaccine-responding if FDR was below 0.01 and the log2 fold change was above 5 up to day 15. CD4 or CD8 identity was assigned to each bulk clonotype according to whether the clonotype was present at higher abundance in the sequenced CD4 repertoire or the sequenced CD8 repertoire. The raw public reads went through TCRdb reprocessing: fastp at Q25, MiXCR clone calling, in-frame beta chains kept. Records with the same CDR3 protein are collapsed into one entry carrying the most frequent genes and DNA. The V and J calls shown here were made by TCRdb, not taken from the authors' results. The sample table contains a few hundred thousand distinct CDR3 sequences; only one count was recorded for 17% of them. The ten largest account for 17% of the sample.

Sample treatment or condition, as interpreted from the label and publication: live attenuated yellow fever vaccine strain. At each blood-draw timepoint, two biological replicates of bulk PBMCs were collected. PBMCs were isolated from peripheral blood using a standard Ficoll-Paque protocol. TriZol was used to extract RNA from bulk PBMCs, from CD4 and CD8 fractions, and from dextramer-positive and dextramer-negative fractions. Concerning this clonotype itself: Its antigen is not yet known. Base qualities were left out, and no much larger clone turns up one base away.

Between the V and J ends, shortened by 6 bases and 4 bases respectively, the junction contains 13 bases. CDR1 and CDR2 are read off the germline V gene as SGHDT and YYEEEE. From the cysteine through the phenylalanine, the CDR3 covers 13 amino acids. Just CDR3 DNA is preserved here, 39 bases in frame from base 1. Sequenced here: PBMCs, sampled less than 6 days after the first yellow fever vaccination. The sequence joins TRBV5-6 to TRBJ1-1, with the D segment identity uncertain. The TCR was taken from a man aged 18-30 years who received the YFV17D yellow fever vaccine. The DNA is as follows: TGTGCCAGCACCCGGCCTGGGGTCACTGAAGCTTTCTTT. Translated, this gives CASTRPGVTEAFF.